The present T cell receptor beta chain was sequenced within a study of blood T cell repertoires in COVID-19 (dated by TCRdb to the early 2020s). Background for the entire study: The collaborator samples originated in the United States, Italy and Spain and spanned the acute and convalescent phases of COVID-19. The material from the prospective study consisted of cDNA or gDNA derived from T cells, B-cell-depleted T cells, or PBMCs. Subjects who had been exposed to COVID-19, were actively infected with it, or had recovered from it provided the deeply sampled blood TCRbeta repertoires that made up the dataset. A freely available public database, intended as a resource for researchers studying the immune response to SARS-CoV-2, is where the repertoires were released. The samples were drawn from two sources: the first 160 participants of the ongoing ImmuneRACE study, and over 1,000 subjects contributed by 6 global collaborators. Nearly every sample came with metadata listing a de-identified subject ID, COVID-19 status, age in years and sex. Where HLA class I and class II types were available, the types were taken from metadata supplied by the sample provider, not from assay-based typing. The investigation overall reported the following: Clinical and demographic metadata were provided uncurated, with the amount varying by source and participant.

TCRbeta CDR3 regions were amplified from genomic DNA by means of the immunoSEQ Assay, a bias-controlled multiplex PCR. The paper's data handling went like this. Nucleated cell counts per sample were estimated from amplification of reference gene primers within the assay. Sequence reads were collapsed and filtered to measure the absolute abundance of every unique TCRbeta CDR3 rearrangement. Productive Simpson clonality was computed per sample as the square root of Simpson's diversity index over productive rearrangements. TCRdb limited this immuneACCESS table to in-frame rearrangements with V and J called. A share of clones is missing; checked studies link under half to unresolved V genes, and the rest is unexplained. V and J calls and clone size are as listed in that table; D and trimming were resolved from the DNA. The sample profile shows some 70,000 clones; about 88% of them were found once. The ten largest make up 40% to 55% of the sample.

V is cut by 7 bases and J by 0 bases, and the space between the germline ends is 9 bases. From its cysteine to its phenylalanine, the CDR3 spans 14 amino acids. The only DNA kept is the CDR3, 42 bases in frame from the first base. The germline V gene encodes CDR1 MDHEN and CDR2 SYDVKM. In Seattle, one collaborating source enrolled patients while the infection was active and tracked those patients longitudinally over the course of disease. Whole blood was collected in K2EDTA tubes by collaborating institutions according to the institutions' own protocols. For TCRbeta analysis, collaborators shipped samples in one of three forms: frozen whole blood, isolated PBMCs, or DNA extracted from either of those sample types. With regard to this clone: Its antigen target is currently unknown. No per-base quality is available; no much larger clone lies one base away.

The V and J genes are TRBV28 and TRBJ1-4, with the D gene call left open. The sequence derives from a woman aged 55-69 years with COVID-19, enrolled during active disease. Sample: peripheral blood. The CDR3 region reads CASNRGTTNEKLFF. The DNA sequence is TGTGCCAGCAACCGGGGAACAACTAATGAAAAACTGTTTTTT. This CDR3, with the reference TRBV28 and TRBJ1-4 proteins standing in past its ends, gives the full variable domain DVKVTQSSRYLVKRTGEKVFLECVQDMDHENMFWYRQDPGLGLRLIYFSYDVKMKEKGDIPEGYSVSREKKERFSLILESASTNQTSMYLCASNRGTTNEKLFFGSGTQLSVL.